The 27 T cell receptor beta chains given below trace back to one sample, sequenced in a study of blood T cell repertoires in COVID-19. Clones were read by immunoSEQ multiplex PCR, and TCRdb kept only the in-frame ones, dropping some. The data contain under 55,000 clones, around 80% of them singletons. Material for sequencing was PBMCs or T cells enriched from blood (not recorded which). The receptor set was obtained from a woman aged 45-65 years with acute COVID-19.

This clone was detected only a few times. DNA for the CDR3: TGTGCGGTGATTCGGACAGGCGGCGGAAACACCATATATTTT. It is translated as CAVIRTGGGNTIYF. This chain connects TRBV30 to TRBJ1-3; 7 bases are shared with TRBD1. The length of the CDR3 is 14 residues. CDR1 is GTSNPN, CDR2 SVGIG, per germline (reference sequence).

This clone was recorded only once. V and J are TRBV28 and TRBJ1-6; D remains unclear. Trimming pared 2 bases from V and 4 bases from J, leaving 6 bases between. The CDR3 covers 14 residues. Germline lookup yields CDR1 MDHEN and CDR2 SYDVKM. The CDR3 DNA sequence: TGTGCCAGCAGTTTAGAACTTTATAATTCACCCCTCCACTTT. Translation gives CASSLELYNSPLHF.

This sequence joins TRBV11-3 and TRBJ1-2; D not resolved. Germline lookup yields CDR1 SGHNT and CDR2 YENEEA. This CDR3 has 13 residues. The germline V and J ends were trimmed by 5 bases and 6 bases, with 13 bases remaining between them. The CDR3 region is CASSERTWDGYTF. The DNA of the CDR3 is TGTGCCAGCAGCGAAAGGACTTGGGATGGCTACACCTTC.

The chain combines TRBV12-3 or TRBV12-4 with TRBJ2-3; D perhaps matches TRBD2 (5 bases). Trimming removed 5 bases at V and 5 bases at J, with 11 bases between. The CDR3 consists of 13 residues. The CDR3 DNA sequence: TGTGCCAGCAGTCACGGACTGATAGATACGCAGTATTTT. It translates to CASSHGLIDTQYF.

This chain connects TRBV10-1 to TRBJ2-1; 9 bases align to TRBD1. Trimming removed 2 bases from V and 5 bases from J; junction bases left unmatched: 10. Looked up from germline, CDR1 is WNHNN and CDR2 is SYGVQD (reference sequence). This CDR3 region has 17 residues. CDR3 nucleotides: TGCGCCAGCAGTGAGGCTGGGACAGGGTTTGAAGACAATGAGCAGTTCTTC. Amino acid sequence: CASSEAGTGFEDNEQFF.

This chain links TRBV7-9 with TRBJ1-3; D is ambiguous. The CDR3 loop spans 17 amino acids. Trimming left V 1 base short and J 0 bases short, with 13 bases between. The germline V gene encodes CDR1 SEHNR and CDR2 FQNEAQ (reference sequence). Here the CDR3 DNA reads TGTGCCAGCAGCTTAGTGGCACCCAGATTCTCTGGAAACACCATATATTTT. It codes for CASSLVAPRFSGNTIYF.

Within the sample, this clone is medium-sized. A read error may produce the germline difference seen at one junction end. This sequence joins TRBV7-2 and TRBJ2-7; maybe TRBD1 (6 bases). The CDR3 sequence is 14 residues long. Per germline, CDR1 SGHTA and CDR2 FQGNSA. In DNA, the CDR3 is TGTGCCAGCAACTTACCCGGGACAAGCTACGAGCAGTACTTC. Amino acids: CASNLPGTSYEQYF. The full variable domain, completed using reference TRBV7-2 and TRBJ2-7, is GAGVSQSPSNKVTEKGKDVELRCDPISGHTALYWYRQSLGQGLEFLIYFQGNSAPDKSGLPSDRFSAERTGGSVSTLTIQRTQQEDSAVYLCASNLPGTSYEQYFGPGTRLTVT.

As regards this clone: This specimen includes other DNA sequences encoding the same CDR3. The chain carries TRBV11-2 and TRBJ2-1; perhaps TRBD1 as D (5 bases). The CDR3 covers 16 residues. The V end lost 4 bases, the J end lost 0 bases, and 13 bases lay between the germline ends. Per germline, CDR1 SGHAT and CDR2 FQNNGV. The CDR3 loop reads CASSSNRIDSYNEQFF. CDR3 sequence (DNA): TGTGCCAGCAGCTCCAACAGGATTGACTCCTACAATGAGCAGTTCTTC.

This clone occurred once. J is TRBJ1-2 and V is TRBV24-1, with D possibly being TRBD1 (5 bases). The CDR3 is made up of 13 amino acids. The germline V gene has CDR1 KGHDR and CDR2 SFDVKD. The germline V and J ends were trimmed by 5 bases and 0 bases, with 6 bases remaining between them. CDR3 protein: CATSGGANYGYTF. As DNA, the CDR3 is TGTGCCACCAGTGGGGGCGCTAACTATGGCTACACCTTC.

V is TRBV6-1 and J is TRBJ1-2; 7 bases line up with TRBD1. This CDR3 is 16 amino acids long. Losses at the gene ends were 0 bases for V and 8 bases for J; bases not matched to a gene: 12. Germline V lookup: CDR1 MNHNS, CDR2 SASEGT. The CDR3 DNA follows: TGTGCCAGCAGTGAAGCCATGTCAAAGGGGGCGGACGGCTACACCTTC. This sequence encodes CASSEAMSKGADGYTF.

V and J are TRBV29-1 and TRBJ1-2; D not resolved. Germline values: CDR1 SQVTM, CDR2 ANQGSEA. The CDR3 contains 11 residues. V gave up 7 bases and J gave up 7 bases, with 13 bases separating them. CDR3 coding DNA: TGCAGCGAGACCAGGATGGGTGGCTACACCTTC. Protein: CSETRMGGYTF.

This clone appeared a few times. The CDR3 DNA follows: TGTGCCAGAAGCTCAGCCGGGGAAGGTGGGTCACCCCTCCACTTT. Translating it yields CARSSAGEGGSPLHF. This chain links TRBV7-5 with TRBJ1-6. TRBV7-5 corresponds to a pseudogene. The CDR3 is 15 residues long.

J is TRBJ1-2 and V is TRBV3-1 (or the pseudogene TRBV3-2); 8 bases align to TRBD1. The CDR3 contains 14 residues. The V segment lost 4 bases and the J segment 8 bases; nucleotides outside the gene matches: 9. Looked up from germline, CDR1 is LGHDT and CDR2 is YNNKEL (reference sequence). The CDR3 DNA reads as TGTGCCAGCAGCCCTACCGACAGGGGCGGCGGCTACACCTTC. As protein: CASSPTDRGGGYTF.

The rearrangement links TRBV7-2 to TRBJ1-4; no clear D gene. Between the trimmed V and J ends, which lost 5 bases and 8 bases, there was a span of 18 bases. The CDR3 has 15 residues. The germline gives CDR1 SGHTA, CDR2 FQGNSA. The CDR3 reads CASSPRRGTGEKLFF. The CDR3 coding sequence is TGTGCCAGCAGCCCCAGACGTGGTACGGGAGAAAAACTGTTTTTT.

CDR3 nucleotide sequence: TGTGCCAGCTCACCAACGACAGGGCGCGAAAAACTGTTTTTT. Translation: CASSPTTGREKLFF. The chain recombines TRBV18 with TRBJ1-4; TRBD1 agrees at 7 bases. CDR3 length: 14 residues. J gave up 8 bases and V 2 bases, and 5 bases lay outside the gene matches. CDR1 is KGHSH and CDR2 is LQKENI in the germline V gene. The whole variable domain, remainder taken from reference TRBV18 and TRBJ1-4, is NAGVMQNPRHLVRRRGQEARLRCSPMKGHSHVYWYRQLPEEGLKFMVYLQKENIIDESGMPKERFSAEFPKEGPSILRIQQVVRGDSAAYFCASSPTTGREKLFFGSGTQLSVL.

The chain has TRBV19 and TRBJ1-5; 7 bases map to TRBD1. The junction had 5 bases not matched to a gene; V was cut back by 7 bases and J by 5 bases. In germline, CDR1 is LNHDA, CDR2 SQIVND (reference sequence). The CDR3 has 13 residues. The chain's CDR3 is CASTRDSYQPQHF. In DNA, the CDR3 is TGTGCCAGTACCAGGGACAGCTATCAGCCCCAGCATTTT.

This chain uses TRBV6-5 with TRBJ1-1; D may be TRBD1 (5 bases). The germline V gene has CDR1 MNHEY and CDR2 SVGAGI. Trimming pared 7 bases from V and 10 bases from J, leaving 22 bases between. The CDR3 has 14 residues. CDR3 region: CASIPSMGGYLAFF. Written as DNA, the CDR3 is TGTGCCAGCATCCCATCGATGGGGGGATATTTAGCTTTCTTT.

J is TRBJ2-1 and V is TRBV4-2; 12 bases are a match to TRBD2. Germline assignment: CDR1 LGHNA and CDR2 YNFKEQ. Trimming cost V 3 bases and J 8 bases; bases outside gene matches: 8. The length of the CDR3 is 16 residues. As DNA, the CDR3 is TGTGCCAGCAGCCACCTTTCTAGCGGGGGGGCGGATGAGCAGTTCTTC. Protein sequence: CASSHLSSGGADEQFF.

The V and J genes are TRBV19 and TRBJ1-2; TRBD1 matches 11 bases. The V and J ends lost 8 bases and 6 bases, in that order; junction bases with no gene match: 11. CDR1 LNHDA and CDR2 SQIVND come from the germline V gene (reference sequence). The CDR3 has 15 amino acids. The CDR3 coding sequence is TGTGCCAGTCGCCCAGGGACAGGGGGGGCCCATGGCTACACCTTC. Translated, it gives CASRPGTGGAHGYTF. The whole variable domain, filled in from reference TRBV19 and TRBJ1-2, reads DGGITQSPKYLFRKEGQNVTLSCEQNLNHDAMYWYRQDPGQGLRLIYYSQIVNDFQKGDIAEGYSVSREKKESFPLTVTSAQKNPTAFYLCASRPGTGGAHGYTFGSGTRLTVV.

The chain carries TRBV6-5 and TRBJ2-7, with D perhaps TRBD2 (5 bases). V dropped 2 bases and J dropped 2 bases, with 16 bases sitting between them. The CDR3 has 16 residues. CDR1 MNHEY and CDR2 SVGAGI come from the germline V gene. CDR3 sequence (DNA): TGTGCCAGCAGTTACGGCTCTGAGGGTGAGCCCTACGAGCAGTACTTC. It encodes CASSYGSEGEPYEQYF.

The table lists this clone with a count of one. The rearrangement links TRBV6-5 to TRBJ1-5; 11 bases align to TRBD1. The ends lost 6 bases at V and 3 bases at J; junction bases unmatched: 4. The CDR3 runs to 15 residues. Per germline, CDR1 MNHEY and CDR2 SVGAGI. The CDR3 sequence: CASRDRGRDNQPQHF. In nucleotides, the CDR3 is TGTGCCAGCAGGGACAGGGGGCGAGACAATCAGCCCCAGCATTTT.

The rearrangement links TRBV18 to TRBJ1-1; 7 nucleotides agree with TRBD1. Per germline, CDR1 KGHSH and CDR2 LQKENI. After removal of 0 bases from V and 6 bases from J, the junction contained 7 bases not matched to a gene. The CDR3 runs to 15 residues. CDR3 region: CASSPPRGQWPEAFF. As DNA, the CDR3 is TGTGCCAGCTCACCACCCCGGGGACAGTGGCCTGAAGCTTTCTTT.

This clone was counted a single time. The J gene is TRBJ1-2, the V gene TRBV5-5; 8 nucleotides align to TRBD1. CDR3 length: 15 residues. The V gene's germline CDR1 is SGHKS and CDR2 YYEKEE (reference sequence). The V gene end was trimmed by 2 bases and the J gene end by 7 bases; junction bases not matched to a gene: 10. CDR3 amino acids: CASSLSLTGESGYTF. In nucleotides, the CDR3 is TGTGCCAGCAGCTTATCGTTGACAGGGGAGTCTGGCTACACCTTC.

The gene calls are TRBV19 and TRBJ1-1; no firm D call. Germline CDR1 and CDR2: LNHDA and SQIVND (reference sequence). The CDR3 length is 13 residues. The V and J ends lost 4 bases and 1 base respectively, with 7 bases between them. CDR3 loop: CASSRAGNTEAFF. The CDR3 DNA reads as TGTGCCAGTAGTAGGGCCGGGAACACTGAAGCTTTCTTT.

The J gene is TRBJ2-3, the V gene TRBV2; no definite D call. CDR1 is SNHLY, CDR2 FYNNEI, per germline. The V end lost 6 bases, the J end lost 3 bases, and 4 bases lay between the germline ends. This CDR3 region has 11 residues. The CDR3 loop reads CASSRTDTQYF. The CDR3 DNA is TGTGCCAGCAGCAGAACAGATACGCAGTATTTT.

The gene calls are TRBV11-2 and TRBJ2-7, with 7 bases lining up with TRBD1. The CDR3 consists of 15 residues. The junction had 10 bases not matched to a gene; V was cut back by 5 bases and J by 3 bases. Germline CDR1 and CDR2: SGHAT and FQNNGV. CDR3 DNA: TGTGCCAGCAGCCCGCGGACAGGAAAGCACTACGAGCAGTACTTC. Translation: CASSPRTGKHYEQYF.

V usage is TRBV10-3 and J usage is TRBJ1-2, with TRBD1 matching over 8 bases. From germline, CDR1 is ENHRY and CDR2 SYGVKD. The CDR3 length is 14 residues. With 8 bases clipped from V and 4 bases from J, the junction kept 9 bases outside the gene matches. The chain's CDR3 is CAIPDAGGVYGYTF. Written as DNA, the CDR3 is TGTGCCATCCCTGATGCAGGGGGCGTCTATGGCTACACCTTC.